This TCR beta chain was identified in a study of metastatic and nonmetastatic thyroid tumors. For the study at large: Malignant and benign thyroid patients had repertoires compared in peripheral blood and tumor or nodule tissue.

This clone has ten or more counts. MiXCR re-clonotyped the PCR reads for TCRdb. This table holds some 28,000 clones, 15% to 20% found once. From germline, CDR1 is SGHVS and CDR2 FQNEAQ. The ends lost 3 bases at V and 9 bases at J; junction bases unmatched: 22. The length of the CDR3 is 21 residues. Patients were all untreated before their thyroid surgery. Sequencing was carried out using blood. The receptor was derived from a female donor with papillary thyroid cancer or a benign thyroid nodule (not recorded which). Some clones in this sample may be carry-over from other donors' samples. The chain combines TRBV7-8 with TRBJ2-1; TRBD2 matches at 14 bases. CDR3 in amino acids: CASSLPRKGLAGATPKGEQFF. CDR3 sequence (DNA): TGTGCCAGCAGCTTGCCGAGAAAGGGACTAGCGGGGGCAACACCCAAAGGTGAGCAGTTCTTC.